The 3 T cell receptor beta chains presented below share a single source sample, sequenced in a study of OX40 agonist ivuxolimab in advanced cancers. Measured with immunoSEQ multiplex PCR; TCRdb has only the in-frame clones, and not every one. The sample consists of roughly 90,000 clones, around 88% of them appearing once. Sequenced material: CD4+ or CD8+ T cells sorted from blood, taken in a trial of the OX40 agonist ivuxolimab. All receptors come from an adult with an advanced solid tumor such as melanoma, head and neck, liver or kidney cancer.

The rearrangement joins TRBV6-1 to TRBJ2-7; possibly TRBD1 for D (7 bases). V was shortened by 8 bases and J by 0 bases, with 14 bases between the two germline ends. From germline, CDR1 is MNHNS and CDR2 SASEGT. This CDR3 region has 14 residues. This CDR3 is CASAAGQTSYEQYF. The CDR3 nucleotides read TGTGCCAGCGCTGCGGGACAGACCTCCTACGAGCAGTACTTC.

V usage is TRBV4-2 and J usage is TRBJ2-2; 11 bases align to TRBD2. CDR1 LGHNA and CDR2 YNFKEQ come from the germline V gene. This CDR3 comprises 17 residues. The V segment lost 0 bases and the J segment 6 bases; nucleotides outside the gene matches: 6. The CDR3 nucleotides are TGTGCCAGCAGCCAAGAGGTGTTAGCGGGAGGGTCCGGGGAGCTGTTTTTT. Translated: CASSQEVLAGGSGELFF.

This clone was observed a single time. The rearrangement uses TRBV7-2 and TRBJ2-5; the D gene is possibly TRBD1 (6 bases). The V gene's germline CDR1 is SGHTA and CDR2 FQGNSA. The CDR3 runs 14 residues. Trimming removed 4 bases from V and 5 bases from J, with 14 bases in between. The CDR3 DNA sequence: TGTGCCAGCAGCTCTCACGCGAGGGGGGAGACCCAGTACTTC. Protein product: CASSSHARGETQYF.